This T cell receptor beta chain came from a study of T cell responses to AZD1222 COVID-19 vaccine (dated by TCRdb to the early 2020s). Notes on the research overall: AZD1222 recipients whose second dose came at about 4 weeks and those whose second dose came at about 12 weeks were combined into one group, since spike-specific TCR depth and breadth did not differ between the two schedules. Trial participants were enrolled by age into subgroups of 18-55, 56-69 and 70-plus years, and around 150, 29 and 61 TCR-sequenced participants, respectively, were included in these subgroups. A total of 233 trial participants underwent TCR sequencing, of whom 200 to 220 had received two doses of AZD1222 and approximately 25 had received two doses of the MenACWY control vaccine. Here is what the overall study found, with its caveats: Reportedly, close to half of the unique spike-specific TCRs recognized epitopes lying outside the regions that are mutated in the B.1.351 and B.1.1.7 variants. CD4 TCRs associated with the vaccine covered the entire spike protein, and the dominant responses were in regions 160-218 and 743-854. After two AZD1222 doses, both the breadth and the depth of spike-specific TCRs were significantly higher than at day 0 and than in MenACWY recipients. Conclusions about previously exposed vaccinees are limited, since just five to seven AZD1222 recipients were seropositive for SARS-CoV-2 at baseline. The 56-69-year group was small, and its depth increase did not reach significance, likely because of low power. Because no day 14 peak-response samples were available, repertoires were characterized only after the peak T cell response. Most participants were white British and females outnumbered males, and the authors suggested that clonal diversity may have been underestimated.

With regard to this clone: It lacks a known antigen. Base qualities are missing; no much larger clone stands one base away.

The CDR3 regions of human TCRbeta chains were analyzed by immunosequencing. Per the original workflow: TCRs in the repertoires were matched against a reference library of SARS-CoV-2-specific TCRs that had been generated with the MIRA antigen-specificity platform. Breadth was defined as the fraction of unique TCRs that were SARS-CoV-2-associated. Depth was defined as the fraction of total T cells that were SARS-CoV-2-associated. Using the MIRA data, each spike-specific TCR was assigned both to the spike region to which the TCR was reactive and to a CD4 or CD8 class. Log10-transformed breadth and depth values were compared by one-way ANOVA with Sidak's multiple comparisons tests. TCRdb holds this immuneACCESS table with in-frame rearrangements only. Some clones are missing; in checked studies, unresolved V genes explain under half, and the rest has no known cause. The V and J calls and clone size are taken from that table; D and trimming were inferred from the DNA. Recorded for this sample are approximately 26,000 clones; roughly nine tenths of them occurred a single time. The leading ten clones occupy over 1% of the sample.

This specimen's time point label, interpreted: baseline before first vaccination. Vaccinee samples came from UK trials COV001 and COV002, including a single-blind randomized controlled phase 2/3 trial of AZD1222 (ChAdOx1 nCoV-19) in healthy adults. For TCRbeta chain sequencing, PBMC samples were collected from trial participants at day 0 and at day 28 after the second dose. The TCR originated in an adult in good health. This specimen was peripheral blood, taken on day 0 of AZD1222 vaccination.

This receptor has the CDR3 CASSPSGRGGYNEQFF. The nucleotides read TGTGCCAGCAGCCCTAGCGGGAGGGGGGGTTACAATGAGCAGTTCTTC. The chain couples TRBV5-4 to TRBJ2-1, with 12 bases aligning to TRBD2. The germline V gene (reference sequence) supplies CDR1 SGHNT and CDR2 YYREEE. After removal of 4 bases from V and 4 bases from J, the junction retains 6 bases not matched to a gene. The CDR3 starts with the cysteine, ends with the phenylalanine, and has 16 residues. Just the 48-base CDR3 DNA is kept, in frame starting at base 1.